These 24 T cell receptor beta chains originate from one sample sequenced in a study of T cells in localized non-small cell lung cancer. Sequencing used immunoSEQ multiplex PCR; TCRdb keeps in-frame clones, though not all of them. The data hold 20,000 to 25,000 clones, with around 90% observed a single time. The specimen comprised peripheral blood, sampled before any cancer treatment. The receptors were gathered from a man aged 35-75 years with stage I squamous cell lung carcinoma.

The chain employs TRBV18 and TRBJ2-7; D possibly corresponds to TRBD1 (5 bases). The CDR3 runs to 14 residues. Trimming left V 6 bases short and J 0 bases short, with 12 bases between. Germline V gene data show CDR1 as KGHSH and CDR2 as LQKENI. The DNA for the CDR3 is TGTGCCAGCTCGTCCTACAGGAGCTCCTACGAGCAGTACTTC. Its protein is CASSSYRSSYEQYF.

The chain combines TRBV7-2 with TRBJ2-7; D uncertain. In germline, CDR1 is SGHTA, CDR2 FQGNSA. V shed 5 bases and J shed 6 bases, with 8 bases lying between them. This CDR3 region has 11 residues. CDR3 in DNA: TGTGCCAGCAGCCCTAATCGCGAGCAGTACTTC. Translating gives CASSPNREQYF.

The chain couples TRBV5-6 to TRBJ1-2; D gene unclear. V dropped 2 bases and J dropped 0 bases, with 11 bases sitting between them. Germline lookup yields CDR1 SGHDT and CDR2 YYEEEE. The CDR3 is 15 residues long. CDR3 bases: TGTGCCAGCAGCTTTTTGCCAGATCCTAACTATGGCTACACCTTC. This sequence encodes CASSFLPDPNYGYTF.

The chain carries TRBV7-8 and TRBJ1-3, with D unclear. The length of the CDR3 is 16 residues. In germline, CDR1 is SGHVS, CDR2 FQNEAQ. The V end lost 5 bases, the J end lost 0 bases, and 14 bases lay between the germline ends. CDR3: CASSLGGQDSGNTIYF. The CDR3 DNA reads as TGTGCCAGCAGCCTGGGCGGCCAAGACTCTGGAAACACCATATATTTT.

J is TRBJ2-3 and V is TRBV11-2, with 10 bases lining up with TRBD2. Trimming took 6 bases from V and 4 from J; bases not matched to a gene: 7. This CDR3 comprises 15 residues. Germline V gives CDR1 SGHAT, CDR2 FQNNGV. In DNA, the CDR3 is TGTGCCAGCAGGCCAGCGGGGGGGGCGGCAGATACGCAGTATTTT. It yields the protein CASRPAGGAADTQYF.

The V gene is TRBV2, the J gene TRBJ2-7; D not certain. CDR3 size: 13 residues. CDR1 and CDR2 from the germline V gene are SNHLY and FYNNEI. V shed 5 bases and J shed 0 bases, with 8 bases lying between them. The chain's CDR3 is CASSFSSSYEQYF. The CDR3 DNA sequence: TGTGCCAGCAGTTTCAGTAGCTCCTACGAGCAGTACTTC.

V usage is TRBV7-9 and J usage is TRBJ1-4; D not resolved. CDR3 size: 10 residues. The V gene lost 5 bases and the J gene lost 10 bases, with 5 bases spanning the gap. Germline CDR1 and CDR2: SEHNR and FQNEAQ (reference sequence). CDR3 nucleotides: TGTGCCAGCAGCCAGACAAAACTGTTTTTT. This encodes CASSQTKLFF.

Concerning this clone itself: Germline and junction disagree at one end, which may indicate a read error. The V and J genes are TRBV19 and TRBJ1-3; TRBD1 is a possible D gene (5 bases). From germline, CDR1 is LNHDA and CDR2 SQIVND (reference sequence). The CDR3 totals 10 residues. The CDR3 nucleotides are TGTGCCAGGCCGGCCGACAGTCGGCATTTT. Its translation: CARPADSRHF.

The V gene is TRBV4-1, the J gene TRBJ2-1; no clear D gene. This CDR3 contains 18 residues. Germline CDR1 and CDR2: MGHRA and YSYEKL. The V and J ends lost 2 bases and 5 bases respectively, with 22 bases between them. The DNA for the CDR3 is TGCGCCAGCAGCCAACTACTCCCACCTAGGCTCACACACAATGAGCAGTTCTTC. Protein sequence: CASSQLLPPRLTHNEQFF.

The count of this clone is one. The genes are TRBV5-6 and TRBJ2-7; the D gene is possibly TRBD2 (5 bases). The germline CDR1 and CDR2 sequences are SGHDT and YYEEEE. V was pared by 4 bases and J by 7 bases, with 15 bases between. The CDR3 runs 13 residues. The chain's CDR3 is CASSPEPGKEQYF. In DNA, the CDR3 is TGTGCCAGCAGCCCGGAGCCGGGGAAGGAGCAGTACTTC. The variable domain in full, with the rest retrieved from reference TRBV5-6 and TRBJ2-7, is DAGVTQSPTHLIKTRGQQVTLRCSPKSGHDTVSWYQQALGQGPQFIFQYYEEEERQRGNFPDRFSGHQFPNYSSELNVNALLLGDSALYLCASSPEPGKEQYFGPGTRLTVT.

J is TRBJ2-1 and V is TRBV27; D is ambiguous. Trimming stripped 6 bases from V and 4 bases from J, with 19 bases between. The CDR3 has 16 residues. CDR1 is MNHEY and CDR2 is SMNVEV in the germline V gene (reference sequence). In DNA form, the CDR3 reads TGTGCCAGCAGCCTCCTCCGAACCAATGTGTACAATGAGCAGTTCTTC. Translating gives CASSLLRTNVYNEQFF.

The V gene is TRBV4-3, the J gene TRBJ1-1; D is uncertain. CDR1 LGHNA and CDR2 YSLEER come from the germline V gene. The CDR3 extends over 15 amino acids. V lost 0 bases to trimming and J lost 3 bases, with 11 bases between them. This CDR3 is CASSQDTRAYTEAFF. As DNA, the CDR3 is TGCGCCAGCAGCCAAGATACCCGGGCTTACACTGAAGCTTTCTTT.

This clone has more than one count but fewer than ten. The chain couples TRBV6-5 to TRBJ1-2, with TRBD1 as a possible D gene (5 bases). The CDR3 is 13 residues long. The V and J ends lost 6 bases and 4 bases respectively, with 12 bases between them. Per the germline V gene, CDR1 is MNHEY and CDR2 is SVGAGI. CDR3 sequence (DNA): TGTGCCAGCAGCACCGGACATTCCTATGGCTACACCTTC. Protein product: CASSTGHSYGYTF.

The V call is TRBV7-8, the J call TRBJ1-4, with 7 nucleotides matching TRBD1. The V gene end was trimmed by 0 bases and the J gene end by 6 bases; junction bases not matched to a gene: 4. Germline V gives CDR1 SGHVS, CDR2 FQNEAQ. The CDR3 runs to 15 residues. CDR3 nucleotide sequence: TGTGCCAGCAGCTTAGCGCAAGGGGGCGATGAAAAACTGTTTTTT. It encodes CASSLAQGGDEKLFF.

The rearrangement uses TRBV2 and TRBJ2-1, with D perhaps being TRBD1 or TRBD2 (5 bases each). In germline, CDR1 is SNHLY, CDR2 FYNNEI. The V end was cut by 3 bases, the J end by 12 bases, with 12 bases between. This CDR3 has 12 amino acids. In nucleotides, the CDR3 is TGTGCCAGCAGTGACCTGGGGGTGTCGCAGTTCTTC. Its translation is CASSDLGVSQFF.

The sample holds one count of this clone. V usage is TRBV29-1 and J usage is TRBJ2-7; D gene ambiguous. Germline CDR1 and CDR2: SQVTM and ANQGSEA. V lost 4 bases to trimming and J lost 5 bases, with 9 bases between them. CDR3 length equals 11 residues. Here the CDR3 DNA reads TGCAGCGTTGTAGGGATGGACGAGCAGTACTTC. As protein: CSVVGMDEQYF.

The CDR3 DNA reads TGTGCCAGCAGCTTACTAGCGGGGGGTTCCCTCGAGCAGTACTTC. Protein sequence: CASSLLAGGSLEQYF. The chain recombines TRBV7-2 with TRBJ2-7; 11 nucleotides align to TRBD2. J gave up 6 bases and V 2 bases, and 6 bases lay outside the gene matches. Germline CDR1 reads SGHTA; CDR2 reads FQGNSA. This CDR3 region has 15 residues.

This chain joins TRBV5-6 and TRBJ1-1; unclear D gene. CDR1 and CDR2 (germline): SGHDT, YYEEEE. The CDR3 spans 12 residues. V was cut by 7 bases and J by 4 bases, with 11 bases left in between. The CDR3 coding sequence is TGTGCCAGCCACCCGTTCGGCACTGAAGCTTTCTTT. Translated, it gives CASHPFGTEAFF.

The chain links TRBV11-2 to TRBJ1-6; no clear D gene. Germline V gene lookup returns CDR1 SGHAT and CDR2 FQNNGV. V was trimmed by 1 base and J by 14 bases, leaving 6 bases between them. The CDR3 is 11 amino acids. CDR3 in amino acids: CASSLGLTLHF. The CDR3 nucleotides are TGTGCCAGCAGCTTAGGCTTAACCCTCCACTTT.

CDR3 in amino acids: CASSSGRATYNEQFF. CDR3 DNA sequence: TGTGCCAGCAGCTCCGGACGGGCAACCTACAATGAGCAGTTCTTC. The rearrangement joins TRBV7-2 to TRBJ2-1; D gene ambiguous. V lost 4 bases and J lost 2, with 12 bases in between. CDR1 is SGHTA, CDR2 FQGNSA, per germline. CDR3 length: 15 residues.

The chain couples TRBV11-3 to TRBJ1-1; tentative D call: TRBD1 (5 bases). The CDR3 length is 14 residues. Germline-derived CDR1 and CDR2 are SGHNT and YENEEA. Between the trimmed V and J ends, which lost 1 base and 5 bases, there was a span of 11 bases. CDR3 region: CASSLGGTVTEAFF. As DNA, the CDR3 is TGTGCCAGCAGCTTAGGTGGGACCGTTACTGAAGCTTTCTTT.

V and J are TRBV7-8 and TRBJ1-4; D remains ambiguous. The CDR3 is 14 residues long. V lost 0 bases and J lost 7, with 9 bases in between. From germline, CDR1 is SGHVS and CDR2 FQNEAQ. CDR3 amino acids: CASSLAPTSEKLFF. CDR3 nucleotide sequence: TGTGCCAGCAGCTTAGCGCCTACCAGTGAAAAACTGTTTTTT.

This clone was seen a single time. The chain recombines TRBV6-1 with TRBJ2-2; 13 positions agree with TRBD2. V was pared by 8 bases and J by 5 bases, with 5 bases of the junction left unmatched. CDR3 size: 15 residues. In germline, CDR1 is MNHNS, CDR2 SASEGT. In nucleotides, the CDR3 is TGTGCCAGCGGGGGACTAGCGGGGCCAACCGGGGAGCTGTTTTTT. As protein: CASGGLAGPTGELFF.

The rearrangement uses TRBV7-9 and TRBJ2-5; possible D gene TRBD1, 6 bases. The V end was cut by 8 bases, the J end by 3 bases, with 16 bases between. The CDR3 spans 14 residues. Germline CDR1 and CDR2: SEHNR and FQNEAQ (reference sequence). The CDR3 is CASGPRTDEETQYF. The CDR3 coding sequence is TGTGCCAGCGGGCCCAGGACAGATGAAGAGACCCAGTACTTC.